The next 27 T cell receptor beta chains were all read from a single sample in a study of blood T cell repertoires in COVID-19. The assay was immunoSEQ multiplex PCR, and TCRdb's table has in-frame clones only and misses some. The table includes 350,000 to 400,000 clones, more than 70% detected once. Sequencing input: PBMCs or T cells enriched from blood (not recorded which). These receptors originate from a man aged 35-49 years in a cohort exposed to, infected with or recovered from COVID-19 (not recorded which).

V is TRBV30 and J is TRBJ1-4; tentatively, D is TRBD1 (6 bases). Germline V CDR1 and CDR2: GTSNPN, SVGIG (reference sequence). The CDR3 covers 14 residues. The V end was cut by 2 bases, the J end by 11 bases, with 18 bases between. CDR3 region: CAWSPGHSVWKLFF. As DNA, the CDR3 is TGTGCCTGGAGTCCGGGACACTCGGTGTGGAAACTGTTTTTT.

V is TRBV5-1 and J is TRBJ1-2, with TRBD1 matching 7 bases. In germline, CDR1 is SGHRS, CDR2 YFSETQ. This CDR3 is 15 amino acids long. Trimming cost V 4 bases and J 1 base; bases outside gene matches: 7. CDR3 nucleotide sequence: TGCGCCAGCAGCGTAACAGGGGTTAGTAACTATGGCTACACCTTC. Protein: CASSVTGVSNYGYTF.

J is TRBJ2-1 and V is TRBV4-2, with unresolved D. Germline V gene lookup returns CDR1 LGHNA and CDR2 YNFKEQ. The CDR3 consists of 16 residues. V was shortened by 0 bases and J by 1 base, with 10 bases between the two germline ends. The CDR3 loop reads CASSQDPLVSYNEQFF. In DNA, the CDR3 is TGTGCCAGCAGCCAAGATCCACTTGTTTCCTACAATGAGCAGTTCTTC.

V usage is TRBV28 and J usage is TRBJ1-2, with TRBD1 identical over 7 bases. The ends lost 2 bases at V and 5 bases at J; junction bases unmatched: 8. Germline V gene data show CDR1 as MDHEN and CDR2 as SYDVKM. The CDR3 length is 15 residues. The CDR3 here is CASSLGGGGGYGYTF. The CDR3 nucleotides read TGTGCCAGCAGTTTAGGAGGGGGCGGAGGGTATGGCTACACCTTC.

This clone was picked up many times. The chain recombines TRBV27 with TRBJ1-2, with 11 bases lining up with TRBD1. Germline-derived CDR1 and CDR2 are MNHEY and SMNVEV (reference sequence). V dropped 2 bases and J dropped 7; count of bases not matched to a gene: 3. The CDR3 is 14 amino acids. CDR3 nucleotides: TGTGCCAGCAGTTTAAGGGGACAGGGGGTTGGCTACACCTTC. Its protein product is CASSLRGQGVGYTF.

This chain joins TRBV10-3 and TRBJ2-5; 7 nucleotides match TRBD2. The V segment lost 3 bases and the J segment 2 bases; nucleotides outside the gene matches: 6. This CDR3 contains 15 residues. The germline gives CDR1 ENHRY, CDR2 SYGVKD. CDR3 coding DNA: TGTGCCATCAGTGAATTAGCGGGTCTGCAAGAGACCCAGTACTTC. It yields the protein CAISELAGLQETQYF.

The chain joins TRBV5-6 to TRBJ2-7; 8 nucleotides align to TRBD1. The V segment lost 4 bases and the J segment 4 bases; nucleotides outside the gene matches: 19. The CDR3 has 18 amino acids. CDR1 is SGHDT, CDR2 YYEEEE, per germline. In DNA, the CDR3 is TGTGCCAGCAGCCGTGGACAGGGTTTATTTTCTTCAGTGTACGAGCAGTACTTC. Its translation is CASSRGQGLFSSVYEQYF.

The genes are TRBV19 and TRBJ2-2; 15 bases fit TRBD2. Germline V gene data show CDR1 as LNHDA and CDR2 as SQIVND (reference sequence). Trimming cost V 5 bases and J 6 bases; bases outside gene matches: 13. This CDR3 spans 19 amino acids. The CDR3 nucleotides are TGTGCCAGTAGTCTTTCGGGACTAGCGGGAGGTGGAGTCTCCGGGGAGCTGTTTTTT. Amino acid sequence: CASSLSGLAGGGVSGELFF.

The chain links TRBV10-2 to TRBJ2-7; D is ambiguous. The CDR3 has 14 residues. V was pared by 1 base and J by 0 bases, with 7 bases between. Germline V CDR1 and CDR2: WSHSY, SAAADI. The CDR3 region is CASSELSVSYEQYF. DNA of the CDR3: TGCGCCAGCAGTGAGTTGTCTGTCTCCTACGAGCAGTACTTC.

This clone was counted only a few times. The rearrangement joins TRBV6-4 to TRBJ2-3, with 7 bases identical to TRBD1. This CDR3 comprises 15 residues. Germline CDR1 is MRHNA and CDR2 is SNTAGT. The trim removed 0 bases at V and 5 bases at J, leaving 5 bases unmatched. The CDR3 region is CASSDSGGAVDTQYF. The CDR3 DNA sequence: TGTGCCAGCAGTGACTCAGGGGGCGCGGTAGATACGCAGTATTTT.

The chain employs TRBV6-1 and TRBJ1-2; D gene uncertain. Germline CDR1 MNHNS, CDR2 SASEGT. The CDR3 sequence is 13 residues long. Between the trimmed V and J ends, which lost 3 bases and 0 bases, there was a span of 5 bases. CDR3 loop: CASSDGANYGYTF. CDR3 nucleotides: TGTGCCAGCAGTGACGGAGCTAACTATGGCTACACCTTC.

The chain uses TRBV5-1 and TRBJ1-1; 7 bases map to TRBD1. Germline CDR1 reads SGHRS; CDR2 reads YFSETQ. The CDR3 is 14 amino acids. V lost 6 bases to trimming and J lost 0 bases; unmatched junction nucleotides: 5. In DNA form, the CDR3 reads TGCGCCAGCACCCGGGACAGCATGAACACTGAAGCTTTCTTT. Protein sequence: CASTRDSMNTEAFF.

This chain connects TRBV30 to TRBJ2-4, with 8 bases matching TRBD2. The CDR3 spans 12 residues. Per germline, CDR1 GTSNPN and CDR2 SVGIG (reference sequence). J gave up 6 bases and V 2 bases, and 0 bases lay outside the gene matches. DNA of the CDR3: TGTGCCTGGAGTAGCGGGGGAAACATTCAGTACTTC. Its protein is CAWSSGGNIQYF. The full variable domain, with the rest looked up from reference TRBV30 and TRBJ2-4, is SQTIHQWPATLVQPVGSPLSLECTVEGTSNPNLYWYRQAAGRGLQLLFYSVGIGQISSEVPQNLSASRPQDRQFILSSKKLLLSDSGFYLCAWSSGGNIQYFGAGTRLSVL.

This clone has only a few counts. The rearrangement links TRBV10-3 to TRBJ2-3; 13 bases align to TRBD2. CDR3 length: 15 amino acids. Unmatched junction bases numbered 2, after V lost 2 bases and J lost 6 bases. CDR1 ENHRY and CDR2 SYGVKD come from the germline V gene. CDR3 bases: TGTGCCATCAGTGAGCCGGGACTAGCGGGGGATACGCAGTATTTT. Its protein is CAISEPGLAGDTQYF.

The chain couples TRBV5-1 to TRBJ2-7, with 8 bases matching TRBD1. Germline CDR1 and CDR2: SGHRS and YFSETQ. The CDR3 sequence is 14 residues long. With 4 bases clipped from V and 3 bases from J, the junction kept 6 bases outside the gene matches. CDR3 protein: CASSGQGTVYEQYF. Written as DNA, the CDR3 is TGCGCCAGCAGCGGACAGGGTACGGTCTACGAGCAGTACTTC.

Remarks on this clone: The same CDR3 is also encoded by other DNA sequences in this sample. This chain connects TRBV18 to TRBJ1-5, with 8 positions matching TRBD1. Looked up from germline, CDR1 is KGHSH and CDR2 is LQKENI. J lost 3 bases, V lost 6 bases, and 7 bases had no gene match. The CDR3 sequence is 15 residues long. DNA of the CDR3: TGTGCCAGCTCGCTAGGACAGGGTACCAATCAGCCCCAGCATTTT. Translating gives CASSLGQGTNQPQHF.

The CDR3 DNA is TGTGCCAGCAGCACCGCGACAGGGGGCGGGAATTCACCCCTCCACTTT. As protein: CASSTATGGGNSPLHF. The V gene is TRBV5-4, the J gene TRBJ1-6; 10 nucleotides line up with TRBD1. The CDR3 runs 16 residues. V lost 4 bases to trimming and J lost 7 bases; unmatched junction nucleotides: 8. Looked up from germline, CDR1 is SGHNT and CDR2 is YYREEE (reference sequence).

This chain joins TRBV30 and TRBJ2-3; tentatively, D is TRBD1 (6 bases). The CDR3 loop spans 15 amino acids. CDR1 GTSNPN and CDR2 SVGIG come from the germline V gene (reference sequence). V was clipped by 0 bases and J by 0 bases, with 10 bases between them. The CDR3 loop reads CAWSVWDTSTDTQYF. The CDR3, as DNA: TGTGCCTGGAGTGTATGGGACACTAGCACAGATACGCAGTATTTT.

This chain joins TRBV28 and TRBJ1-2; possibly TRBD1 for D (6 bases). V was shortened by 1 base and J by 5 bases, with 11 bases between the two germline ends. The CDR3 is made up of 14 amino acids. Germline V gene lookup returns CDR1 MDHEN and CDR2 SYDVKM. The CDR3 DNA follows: TGTGCCAGCAGTTTATCACAGGGCTTTTATGGCTACACCTTC. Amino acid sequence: CASSLSQGFYGYTF.

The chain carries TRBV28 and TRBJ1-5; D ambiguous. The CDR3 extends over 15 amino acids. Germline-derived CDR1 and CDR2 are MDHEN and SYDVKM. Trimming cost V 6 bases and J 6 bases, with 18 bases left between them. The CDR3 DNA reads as TGTGCCAGCAGCGTCGGAGCGGGTTATCGTCAGCCCCAGCATTTT. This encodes CASSVGAGYRQPQHF.

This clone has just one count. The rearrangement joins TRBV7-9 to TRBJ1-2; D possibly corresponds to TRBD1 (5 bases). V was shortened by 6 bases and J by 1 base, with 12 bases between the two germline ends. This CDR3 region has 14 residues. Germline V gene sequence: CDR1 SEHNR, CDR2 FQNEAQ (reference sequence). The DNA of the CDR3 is TGTGCCAGCAGGTACAGCGGGGGTAACTATGGCTACACCTTC. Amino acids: CASRYSGGNYGYTF.

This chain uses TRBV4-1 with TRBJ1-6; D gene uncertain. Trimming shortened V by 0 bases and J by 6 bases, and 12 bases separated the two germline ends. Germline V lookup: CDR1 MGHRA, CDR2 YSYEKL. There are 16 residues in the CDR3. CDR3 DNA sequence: TGCGCCAGCAGCCAAGAAGTAGGAGCGATTAATTCACCCCTCCACTTT. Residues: CASSQEVGAINSPLHF.

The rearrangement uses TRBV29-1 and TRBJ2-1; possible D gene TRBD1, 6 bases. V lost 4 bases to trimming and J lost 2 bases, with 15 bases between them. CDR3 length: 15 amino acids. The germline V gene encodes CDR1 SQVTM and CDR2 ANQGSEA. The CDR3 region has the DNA TGCAGCGTTGGTAGAATACAGGGAACCTACAATGAGCAGTTCTTC. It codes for CSVGRIQGTYNEQFF.

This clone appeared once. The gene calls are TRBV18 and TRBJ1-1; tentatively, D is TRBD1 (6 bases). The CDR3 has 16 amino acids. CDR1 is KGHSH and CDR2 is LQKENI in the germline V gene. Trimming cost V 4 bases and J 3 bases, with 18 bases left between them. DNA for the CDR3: TGTGCCAGCTCACAGATACAGGGAGGGCTCGACACTGAAGCTTTCTTT. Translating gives CASSQIQGGLDTEAFF.

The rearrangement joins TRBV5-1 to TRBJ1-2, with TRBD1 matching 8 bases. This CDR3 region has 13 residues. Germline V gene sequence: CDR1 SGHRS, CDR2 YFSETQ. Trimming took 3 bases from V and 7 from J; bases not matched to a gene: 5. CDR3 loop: CASSSGQGRGYTF. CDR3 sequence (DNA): TGCGCCAGCAGCTCCGGACAGGGACGTGGCTACACCTTC.

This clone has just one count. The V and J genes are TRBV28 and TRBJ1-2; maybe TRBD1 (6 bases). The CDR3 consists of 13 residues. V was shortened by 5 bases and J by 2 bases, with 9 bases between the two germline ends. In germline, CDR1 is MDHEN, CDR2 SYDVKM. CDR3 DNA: TGTGCCAGCAGTCTTACAGGGAACTATGGCTACACCTTC. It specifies CASSLTGNYGYTF.

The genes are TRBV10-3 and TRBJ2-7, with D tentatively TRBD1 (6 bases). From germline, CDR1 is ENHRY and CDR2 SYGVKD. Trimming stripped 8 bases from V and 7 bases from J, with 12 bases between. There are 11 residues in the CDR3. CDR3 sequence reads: CAIGDINEQYF. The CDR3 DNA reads TGTGCCATCGGGGACATTAATGAGCAGTACTTC.